This T cell receptor beta chain was observed in a study of cytomegalovirus exposure and HLA in healthy donors (dated by TCRdb to 2016 to 2017). Context from the whole study: A later analysis indicated that the 110 or so validation repertoires were generated on the platform also employed for the 666 repertoires of the first cohort. The study was designed to test whether signatures of past pathogen exposure could be identified by cataloging public T cell receptors. In addition to the first cohort of several hundred subjects, a separate validation cohort of 130 or so different subjects was used. To predict cytomegalovirus infection status, the study combined high-throughput TCR immunosequencing, statistical association of individual TCRs with disease status, and machine learning. Here is what the overall study found, with its caveats: Most TCR sequences were seen in very few donors, while some public TCRs were found in many individuals. The authors suggested that the approach could potentially be generalized to other disease states and immunological phenotypes. The study gave a list of 150 to 200 TCR beta chains associated with cytomegalovirus. A later analysis had no HLA typing for the validation cohort, so co-occurrence there was scored across all 130 or so repertoires. In vitro tests confirmed that a few of the cytomegalovirus-associated TCR beta chains recognize cytomegalovirus antigens. Of the cluster scores, 85% to 95% were above 0 in a later analysis, which found that TCRs clustered in the first cohort also tended to co-occur in the 90 to 150 validation repertoires. The classifier was reported to diagnose cytomegalovirus status with high specificity and sensitivity in both the original cohort and the validation cohort.

On this clone itself: Its antigen target is currently unknown. Base quality data are lacking; no much larger clone is found one base away.

The library was obtained by the immunoSEQ multiplex PCR assay. Concerning the study's data processing: A statistical classification framework was developed to diagnose cytomegalovirus status using the catalog of TCR beta chain sequences. TCRdb took this table from immuneACCESS and kept in-frame rearrangements with V and J called. Such tables lack part of the clones; where checked against another copy, unresolved V genes explain under half of the gap, and the rest is unexplained. V and J calls and clone size are given by that table; D and trimming were obtained from the DNA. The sample table lists some 260,000 clones, less than 95% of them with a count of one. Approximately 3.1% of the sample goes to the ten largest clones. Cut back by 1 base and 2 bases, the V and J ends lie 15 bases apart. Spanning cysteine to phenylalanine, the CDR3 consists of 16 amino acids. Only the CDR3 DNA is retained, 48 bases long and in frame from the first base. The germline V gene yields SGHVS for CDR1 and FQNEAQ for CDR2.

The donors were included in the validation cohort of roughly 130 subjects, a group kept apart from the roughly 700-subject first cohort. The origin of this receptor is a woman aged 25 to 39 in good health and CMV-seronegative. Sequenced material: PBMCs. The sequence links TRBV7-8 to TRBJ2-7; D gene: possibly TRBD2, on 6 matching bases. The CDR3 protein is CASSLVLREYTYEQYF. The nucleotide sequence reads TGTGCCAGCAGCTTAGTACTACGGGAGTATACCTACGAGCAGTACTTC.